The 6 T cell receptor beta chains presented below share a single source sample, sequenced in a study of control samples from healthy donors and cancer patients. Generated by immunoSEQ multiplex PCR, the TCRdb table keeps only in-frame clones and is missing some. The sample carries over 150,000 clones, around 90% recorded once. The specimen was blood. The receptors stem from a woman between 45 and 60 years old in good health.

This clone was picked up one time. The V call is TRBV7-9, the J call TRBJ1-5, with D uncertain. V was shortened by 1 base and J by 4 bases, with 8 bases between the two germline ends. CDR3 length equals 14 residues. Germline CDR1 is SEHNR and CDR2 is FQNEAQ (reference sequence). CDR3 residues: CASSLESGNQPQHF. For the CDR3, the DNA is TGTGCCAGCAGCTTAGAATCCGGGAATCAGCCCCAGCATTTT.

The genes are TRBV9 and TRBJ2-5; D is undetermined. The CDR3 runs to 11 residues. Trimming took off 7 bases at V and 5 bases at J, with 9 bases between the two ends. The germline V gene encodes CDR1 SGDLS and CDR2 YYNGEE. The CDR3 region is CASGVGETQYF. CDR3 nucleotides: TGTGCCAGCGGTGTAGGGGAGACCCAGTACTTC.

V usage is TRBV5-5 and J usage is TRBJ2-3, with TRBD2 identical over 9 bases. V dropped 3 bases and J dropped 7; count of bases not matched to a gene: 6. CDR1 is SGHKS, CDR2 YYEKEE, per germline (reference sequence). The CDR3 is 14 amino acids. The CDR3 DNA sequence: TGTGCCAGCAGCTCCCTAGCGGGGAAGTATACGCAGTATTTT. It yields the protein CASSSLAGKYTQYF.

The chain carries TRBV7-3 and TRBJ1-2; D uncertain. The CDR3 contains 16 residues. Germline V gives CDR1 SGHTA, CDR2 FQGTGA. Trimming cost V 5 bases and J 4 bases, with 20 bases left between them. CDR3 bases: TGTGCCAGCAGCCCCACGATGGGCGAACCCTTCTATGGCTACACCTTC. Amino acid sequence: CASSPTMGEPFYGYTF.

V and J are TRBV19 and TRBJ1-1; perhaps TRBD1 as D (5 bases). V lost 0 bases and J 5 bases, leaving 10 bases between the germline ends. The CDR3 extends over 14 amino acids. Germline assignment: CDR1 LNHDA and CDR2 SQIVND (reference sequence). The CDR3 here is CASSIDAGRTEAFF. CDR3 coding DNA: TGTGCCAGTAGTATAGATGCAGGGCGTACTGAAGCTTTCTTT. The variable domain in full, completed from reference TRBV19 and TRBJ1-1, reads DGGITQSPKYLFRKEGQNVTLSCEQNLNHDAMYWYRQDPGQGLRLIYYSQIVNDFQKGDIAEGYSVSREKKESFPLTVTSAQKNPTAFYLCASSIDAGRTEAFFGQGTRLTVV.

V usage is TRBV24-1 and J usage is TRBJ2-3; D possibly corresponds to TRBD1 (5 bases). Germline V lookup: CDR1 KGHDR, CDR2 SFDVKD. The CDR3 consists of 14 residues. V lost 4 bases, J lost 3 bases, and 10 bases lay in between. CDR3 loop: CATSEAGRTDTQYF. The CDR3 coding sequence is TGTGCCACCAGTGAGGCAGGGCGAACAGATACGCAGTATTTT.